The 7 T cell receptor beta chains listed next were all sequenced from one sample in a study of T cells after yellow fever vaccination. Via MiXCR, TCRdb re-called the 5' RACE reads, giving one row per CDR3 protein. The sample records roughly 500,000 distinct CDR3 sequences, 15% to 20% being singletons. The sample here was PBMCs, taken 15 days after the yellow fever booster vaccination. These receptors were obtained from a man aged 25-45 years who received the YFV17D yellow fever vaccine.

This clonotype was counted only a few times. This rearrangement joins TRBV4-2 to TRBJ1-2, with unresolved D. Per germline, CDR1 LGHNA and CDR2 YNFKEQ. The CDR3 is made up of 15 amino acids. The V and J ends lost 0 bases and 0 bases respectively, with 8 bases between them. The CDR3 sequence: CASSQEVAANYGYTF. In DNA, the CDR3 is TGTGCCAGCAGCCAAGAGGTGGCAGCTAACTATGGCTACACCTTC.

V gene TRBV5-4 combines with J gene TRBJ1-1; possible D gene TRBD1, 5 bases. The CDR3 is made up of 15 amino acids. The germline gives CDR1 SGHNT, CDR2 YYREEE (reference sequence). The V end lost 2 bases, the J end lost 4 bases, and 15 bases lay between the germline ends. The CDR3 here is CASSFSRQSGTEAFF. The CDR3 DNA sequence: TGTGCCAGCAGCTTCTCCCGACAGTCAGGCACTGAAGCTTTCTTT. The complete variable domain, with remaining parts taken from reference TRBV5-4 and TRBJ1-1, reads ETGVTQSPTHLIKTRGQQVTLRCSSQSGHNTVSWYQQALGQGPQFIFQYYREEENGRGNFPPRFSGLQFPNYSSELNVNALELDDSALYLCASSFSRQSGTEAFFGQGTRLTVV.

This clonotype was detected a few times. The V and J genes are TRBV27 and TRBJ1-1; the D gene is possibly TRBD1 (5 bases). Trimming shortened V by 5 bases and J by 11 bases, and 24 bases separated the two germline ends. Germline-derived CDR1 and CDR2 are MNHEY and SMNVEV (reference sequence). CDR3 length: 15 residues. The CDR3 DNA reads TGTGCCAGCAGTCTCACCCCGGACAAGCTAGGTCGGGCTTTCTTT. It is translated as CASSLTPDKLGRAFF.

The chain is built from TRBV6-5 and TRBJ2-1; maybe TRBD1 (6 bases). The CDR3 covers 17 residues. Trimming left V 2 bases short and J 0 bases short, with 14 bases between. Germline V lookup: CDR1 MNHEY, CDR2 SVGAGI. The CDR3 protein is CASSYGGQPSSYNEQFF. CDR3 in DNA: TGTGCCAGCAGTTACGGCGGACAGCCTAGCTCCTACAATGAGCAGTTCTTC.

This clonotype was seen more than once but under ten times. The genes are TRBV20-1 and TRBJ1-6; 9 nucleotides match TRBD1. The CDR3 has 13 amino acids. From germline, CDR1 is DFQATT and CDR2 SNEGSKA (reference sequence). Trimming took 6 bases from V and 11 from J; bases not matched to a gene: 8. The CDR3 region is CSAHTGGGAPLHF. In nucleotides, the CDR3 is TGCAGTGCCCACACAGGGGGCGGGGCACCCCTCCACTTT.

CDR3 region: CASSFTKNTEAFF. The CDR3 bases are TGTGCCAGCAGTTTCACCAAGAACACTGAAGCTTTCTTT. This chain connects TRBV14 to TRBJ1-1; no clear D gene. Trimming took off 6 bases at V and 1 base at J, with 9 bases between the two ends. The CDR3 length is 13 residues. Germline V gene lookup returns CDR1 SGHDN and CDR2 FVKESK. The variable domain in full, completed from reference TRBV14 and TRBJ1-1, reads EAGVTQFPSHSVIEKGQTVTLRCDPISGHDNLYWYRRVMGKEIKFLLHFVKESKQDESGMPNNRFLAERTGGTYSTLKVQPAELEDSGVYFCASSFTKNTEAFFGQGTRLTVV.

This clonotype was seen more than once but under ten times. The V gene is TRBV20-1, the J gene TRBJ2-1; 8 bases fit TRBD2. The CDR3 sequence is 16 residues long. Germline values: CDR1 DFQATT, CDR2 SNEGSKA (reference sequence). V lost 0 bases to trimming and J lost 4 bases; unmatched junction nucleotides: 8. CDR3 amino acids: CSARDPSGGRYNEQFF. DNA of the CDR3: TGCAGTGCTAGAGATCCTAGTGGCGGGAGGTACAATGAGCAGTTCTTC.